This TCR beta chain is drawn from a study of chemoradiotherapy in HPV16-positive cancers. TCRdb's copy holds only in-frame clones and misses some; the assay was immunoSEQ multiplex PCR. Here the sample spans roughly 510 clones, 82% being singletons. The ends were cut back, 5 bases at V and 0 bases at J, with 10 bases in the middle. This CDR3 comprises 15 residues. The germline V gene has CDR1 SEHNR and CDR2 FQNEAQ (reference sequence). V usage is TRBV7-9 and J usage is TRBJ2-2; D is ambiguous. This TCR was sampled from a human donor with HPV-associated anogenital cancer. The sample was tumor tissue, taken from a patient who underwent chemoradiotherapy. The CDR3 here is CASSQEVPNTGELFF. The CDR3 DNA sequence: TGTGCCAGCAGCCAAGAGGTCCCGAACACCGGGGAGCTGTTTTTT.